Here is one TCR beta chain with its context. How the authors handled the data: The assay estimated nucleated cells by amplifying reference gene primers. Profiling relied on immunoSEQ multiplex PCR, and the TCRdb table lists in-frame clones only, not all of them. The V and J calls and clone size come from that table; D and trimming were worked out from the DNA. The data hold some 16,000 clones, with just under 90% observed a single time. The CDR3 loop spans 12 amino acids. Trimming pared 4 bases from V and 5 bases from J, leaving 8 bases between. Germline CDR1 is LGHDT and CDR2 is YNNKEL (reference sequence). This sample was included in a study of blood T cell repertoires in COVID-19. In the study overall: Acute and convalescent COVID-19 specimens originated in the United States, Italy and Spain. In each case, the material was cDNA or gDNA derived from T cells, B-cell-depleted T cells, or PBMCs.

This sequence was found in a human donor in a cohort sampled during active COVID-19. Material for sequencing was peripheral blood. V usage is TRBV3-1 (or the pseudogene TRBV3-2) and J usage is TRBJ1-1; D not certain. As DNA, the CDR3 is TGTGCCAGCAGCCCCCCGGGGACTGAAGCTTTCTTT. Translation gives CASSPPGTEAFF.